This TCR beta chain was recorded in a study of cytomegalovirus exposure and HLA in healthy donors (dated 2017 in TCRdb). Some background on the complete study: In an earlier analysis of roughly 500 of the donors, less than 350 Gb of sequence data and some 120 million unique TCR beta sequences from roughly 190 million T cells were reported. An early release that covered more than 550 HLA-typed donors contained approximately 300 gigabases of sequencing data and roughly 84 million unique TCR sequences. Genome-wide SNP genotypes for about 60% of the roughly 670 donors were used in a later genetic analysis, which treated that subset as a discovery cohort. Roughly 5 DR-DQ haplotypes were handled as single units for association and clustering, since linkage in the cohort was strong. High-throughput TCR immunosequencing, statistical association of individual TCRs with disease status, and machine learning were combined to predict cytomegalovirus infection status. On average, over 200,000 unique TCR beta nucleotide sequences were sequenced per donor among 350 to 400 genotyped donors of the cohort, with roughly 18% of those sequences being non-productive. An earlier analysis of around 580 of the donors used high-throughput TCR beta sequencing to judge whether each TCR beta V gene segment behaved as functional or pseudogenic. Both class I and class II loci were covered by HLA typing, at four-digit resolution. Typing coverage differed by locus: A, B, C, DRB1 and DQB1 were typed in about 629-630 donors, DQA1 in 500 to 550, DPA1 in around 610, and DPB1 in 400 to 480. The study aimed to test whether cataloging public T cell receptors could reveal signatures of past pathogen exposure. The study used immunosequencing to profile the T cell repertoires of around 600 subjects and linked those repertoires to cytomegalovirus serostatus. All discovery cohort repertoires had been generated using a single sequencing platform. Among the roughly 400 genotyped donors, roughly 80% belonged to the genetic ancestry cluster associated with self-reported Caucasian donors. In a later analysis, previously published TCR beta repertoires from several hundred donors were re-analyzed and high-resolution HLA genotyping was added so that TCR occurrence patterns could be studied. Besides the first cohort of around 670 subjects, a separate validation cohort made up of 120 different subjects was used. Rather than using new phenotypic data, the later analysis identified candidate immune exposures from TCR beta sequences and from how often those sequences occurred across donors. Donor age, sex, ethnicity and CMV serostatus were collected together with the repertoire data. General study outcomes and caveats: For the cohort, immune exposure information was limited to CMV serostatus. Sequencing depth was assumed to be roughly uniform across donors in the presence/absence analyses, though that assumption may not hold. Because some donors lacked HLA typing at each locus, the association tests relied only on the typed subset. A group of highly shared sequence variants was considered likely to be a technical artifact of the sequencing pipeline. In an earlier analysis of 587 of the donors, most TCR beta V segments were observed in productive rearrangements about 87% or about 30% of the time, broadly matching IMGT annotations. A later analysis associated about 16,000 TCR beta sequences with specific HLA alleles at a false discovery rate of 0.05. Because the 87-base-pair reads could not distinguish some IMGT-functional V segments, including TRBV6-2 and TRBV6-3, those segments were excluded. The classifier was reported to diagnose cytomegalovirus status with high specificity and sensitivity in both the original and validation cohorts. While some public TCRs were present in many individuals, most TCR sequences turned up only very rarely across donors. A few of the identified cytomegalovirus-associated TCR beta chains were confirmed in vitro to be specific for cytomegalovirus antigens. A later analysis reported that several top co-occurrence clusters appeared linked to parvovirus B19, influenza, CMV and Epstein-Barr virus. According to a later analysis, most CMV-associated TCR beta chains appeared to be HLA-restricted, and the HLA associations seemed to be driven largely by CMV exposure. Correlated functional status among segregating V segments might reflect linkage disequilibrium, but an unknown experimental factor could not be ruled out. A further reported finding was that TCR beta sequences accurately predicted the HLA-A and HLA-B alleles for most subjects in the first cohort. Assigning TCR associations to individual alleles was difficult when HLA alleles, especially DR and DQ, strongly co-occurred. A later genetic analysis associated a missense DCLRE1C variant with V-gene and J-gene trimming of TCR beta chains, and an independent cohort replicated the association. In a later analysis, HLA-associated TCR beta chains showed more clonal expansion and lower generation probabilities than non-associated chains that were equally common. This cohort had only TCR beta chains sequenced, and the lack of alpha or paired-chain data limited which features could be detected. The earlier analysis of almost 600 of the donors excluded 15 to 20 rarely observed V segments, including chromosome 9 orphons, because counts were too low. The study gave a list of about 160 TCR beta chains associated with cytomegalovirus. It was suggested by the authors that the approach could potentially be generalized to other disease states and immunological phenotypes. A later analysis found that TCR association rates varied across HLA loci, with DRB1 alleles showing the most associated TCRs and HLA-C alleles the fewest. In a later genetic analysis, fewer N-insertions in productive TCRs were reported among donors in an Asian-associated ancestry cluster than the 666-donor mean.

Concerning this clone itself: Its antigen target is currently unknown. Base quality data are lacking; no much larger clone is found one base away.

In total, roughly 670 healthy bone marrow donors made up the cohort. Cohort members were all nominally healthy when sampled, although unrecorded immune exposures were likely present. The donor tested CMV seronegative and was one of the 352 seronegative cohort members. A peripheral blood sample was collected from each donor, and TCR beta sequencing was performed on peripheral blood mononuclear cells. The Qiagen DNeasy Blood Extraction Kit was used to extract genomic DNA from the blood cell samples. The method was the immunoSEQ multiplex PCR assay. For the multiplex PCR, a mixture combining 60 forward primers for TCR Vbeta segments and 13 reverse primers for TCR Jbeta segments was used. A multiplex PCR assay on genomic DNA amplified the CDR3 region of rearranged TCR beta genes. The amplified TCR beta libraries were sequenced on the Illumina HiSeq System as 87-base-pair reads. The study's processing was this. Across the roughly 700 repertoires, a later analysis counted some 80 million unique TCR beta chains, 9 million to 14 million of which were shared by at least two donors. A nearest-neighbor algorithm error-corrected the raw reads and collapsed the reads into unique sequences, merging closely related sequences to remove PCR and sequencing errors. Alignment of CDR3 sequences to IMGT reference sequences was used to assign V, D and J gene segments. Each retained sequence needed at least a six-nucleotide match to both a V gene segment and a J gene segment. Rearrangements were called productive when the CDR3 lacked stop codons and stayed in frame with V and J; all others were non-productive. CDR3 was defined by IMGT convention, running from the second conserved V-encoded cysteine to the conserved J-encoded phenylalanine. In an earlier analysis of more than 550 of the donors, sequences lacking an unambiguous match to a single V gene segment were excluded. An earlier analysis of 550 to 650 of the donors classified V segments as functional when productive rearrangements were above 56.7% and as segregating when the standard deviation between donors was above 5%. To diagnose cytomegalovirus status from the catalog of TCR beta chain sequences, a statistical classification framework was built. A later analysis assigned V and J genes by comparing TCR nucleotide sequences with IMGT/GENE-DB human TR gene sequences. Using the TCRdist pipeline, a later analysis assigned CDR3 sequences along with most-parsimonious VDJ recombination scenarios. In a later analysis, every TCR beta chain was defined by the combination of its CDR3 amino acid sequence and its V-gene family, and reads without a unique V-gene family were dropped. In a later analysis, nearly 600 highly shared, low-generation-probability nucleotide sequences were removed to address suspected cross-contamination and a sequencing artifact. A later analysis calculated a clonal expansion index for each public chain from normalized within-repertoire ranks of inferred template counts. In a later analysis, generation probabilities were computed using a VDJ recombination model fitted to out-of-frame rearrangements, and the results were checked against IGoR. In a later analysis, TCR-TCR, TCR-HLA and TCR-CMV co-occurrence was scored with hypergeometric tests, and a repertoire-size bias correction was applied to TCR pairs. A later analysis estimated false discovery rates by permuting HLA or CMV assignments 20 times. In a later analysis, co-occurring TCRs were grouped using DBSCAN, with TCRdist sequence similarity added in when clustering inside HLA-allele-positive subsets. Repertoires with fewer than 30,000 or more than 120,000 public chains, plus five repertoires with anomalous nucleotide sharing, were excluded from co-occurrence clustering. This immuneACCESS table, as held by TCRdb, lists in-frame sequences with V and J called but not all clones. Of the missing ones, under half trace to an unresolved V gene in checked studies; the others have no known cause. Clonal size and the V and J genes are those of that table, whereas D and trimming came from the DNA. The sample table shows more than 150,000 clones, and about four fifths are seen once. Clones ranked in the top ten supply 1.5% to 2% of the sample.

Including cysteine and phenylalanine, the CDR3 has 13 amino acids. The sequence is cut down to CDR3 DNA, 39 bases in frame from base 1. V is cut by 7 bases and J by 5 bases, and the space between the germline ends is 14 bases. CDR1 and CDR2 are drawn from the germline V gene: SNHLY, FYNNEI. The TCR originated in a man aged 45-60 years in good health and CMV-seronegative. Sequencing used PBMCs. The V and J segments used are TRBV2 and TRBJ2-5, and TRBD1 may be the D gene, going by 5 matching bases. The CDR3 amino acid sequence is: CASTQARAETQYF. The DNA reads TGTGCCAGCACCCAGGCCAGGGCTGAGACCCAGTACTTC.